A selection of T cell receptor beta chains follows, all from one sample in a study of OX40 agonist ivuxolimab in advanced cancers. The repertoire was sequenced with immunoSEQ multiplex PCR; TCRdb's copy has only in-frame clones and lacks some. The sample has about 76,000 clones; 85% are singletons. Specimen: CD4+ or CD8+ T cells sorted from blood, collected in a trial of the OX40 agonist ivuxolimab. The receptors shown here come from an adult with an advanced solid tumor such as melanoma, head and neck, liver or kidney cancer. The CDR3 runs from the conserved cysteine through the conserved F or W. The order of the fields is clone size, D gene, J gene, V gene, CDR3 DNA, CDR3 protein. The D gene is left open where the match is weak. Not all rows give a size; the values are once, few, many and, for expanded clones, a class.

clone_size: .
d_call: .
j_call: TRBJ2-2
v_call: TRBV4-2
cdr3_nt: TGTGCCAGCAGCGCCCCCGGACTATCTAAAACCGGGGAGCTGTTTTTT
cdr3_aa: CASSAPGLSKTGELFF

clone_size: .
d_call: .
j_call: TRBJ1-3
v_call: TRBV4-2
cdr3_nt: TGTGCCAGCAGCCAAGTGCGAGGGTTGGACACCATATATTTT
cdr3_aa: CASSQVRGLDTIYF

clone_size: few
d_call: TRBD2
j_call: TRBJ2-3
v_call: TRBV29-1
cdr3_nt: TGCAGCGTTGTACTCGTCCGGGGGGGCGTCGCAGATACGCAGTATTTT
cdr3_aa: CSVVLVRGGVADTQYF

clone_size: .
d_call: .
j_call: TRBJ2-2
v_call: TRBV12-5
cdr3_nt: TGTGCTAGTGGTTTAGGGGGGGAGCTGTTTTTT
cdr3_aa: CASGLGGELFF

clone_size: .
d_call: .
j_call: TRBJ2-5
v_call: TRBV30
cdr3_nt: TGTGCCTGGCGCCCACGGGGGGCCGGGGAGACCCAGTACTTC
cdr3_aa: CAWRPRGAGETQYF

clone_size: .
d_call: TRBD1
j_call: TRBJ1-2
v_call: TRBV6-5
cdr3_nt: TGTGCCAGCAGTGGACAGGGTGTAAACACCTTC
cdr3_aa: CASSGQGVNTF

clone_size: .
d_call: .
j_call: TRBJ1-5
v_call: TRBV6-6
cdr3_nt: TGTGCCAGCAGTTACCTCGACGGGAGCAATCAGCCCCAGCATTTT
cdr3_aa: CASSYLDGSNQPQHF

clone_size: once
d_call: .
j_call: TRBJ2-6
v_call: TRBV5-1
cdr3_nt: TGCGCCAGCAGCTTGGACCTCTCTGGGGCCAACGTCCTGACTTTC
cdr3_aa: CASSLDLSGANVLTF

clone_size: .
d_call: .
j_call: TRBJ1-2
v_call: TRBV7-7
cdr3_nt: TGTGCCAGCAGCCCCGGACGAGGGCCAGGGTTTAACACCTTC
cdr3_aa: CASSPGRGPGFNTF

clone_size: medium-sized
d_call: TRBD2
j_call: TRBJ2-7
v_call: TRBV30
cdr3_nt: TGTGCCTCGACGGCCCGGCCGGGAGGTAACGAGCAGTACTTC
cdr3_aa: CASTARPGGNEQYF

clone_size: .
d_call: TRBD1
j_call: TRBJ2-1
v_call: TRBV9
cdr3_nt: TGTGCCAGCAGCCCTCGGGGACAGGAAAATGAGCAGTTCTTC
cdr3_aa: CASSPRGQENEQFF

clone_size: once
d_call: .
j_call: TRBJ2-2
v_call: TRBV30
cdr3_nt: TGTGCCTGGACCGACCTAGTGGCGGGGGAGCTGTTTTTT
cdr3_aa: CAWTDLVAGELFF

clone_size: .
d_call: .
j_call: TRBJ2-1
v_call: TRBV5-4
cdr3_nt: TGTGCCAGCAGCTTGGTACGGACGATGGGTAATGAGCAGTTCTTC
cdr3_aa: CASSLVRTMGNEQFF

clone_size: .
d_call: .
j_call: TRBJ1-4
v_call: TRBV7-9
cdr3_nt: TGTGCCAGCAGCCCAGACAGGTCGCGTGGAAAACTGTTTTTT
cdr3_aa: CASSPDRSRGKLFF

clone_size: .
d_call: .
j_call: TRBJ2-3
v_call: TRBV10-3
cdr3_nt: TGTGCCATCAGGAGCGATCGGAGCGCTAGCACAGATACGCAGTATTTT
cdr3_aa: CAIRSDRSASTDTQYF

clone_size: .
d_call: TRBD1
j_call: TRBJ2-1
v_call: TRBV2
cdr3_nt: TGTGCCAGCATGACCGGGACAGGGGGTCACAATGAGCAGTTCTTC
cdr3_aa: CASMTGTGGHNEQFF

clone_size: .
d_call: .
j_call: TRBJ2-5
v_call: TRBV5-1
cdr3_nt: TGCGCCAGCAGCTTGAGCGGAGGGGAAGAGACCCAGTACTTC
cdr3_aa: CASSLSGGEETQYF

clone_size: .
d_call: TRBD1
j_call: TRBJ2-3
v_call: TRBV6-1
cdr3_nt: TGTGCCAGCAGTGACCTGACAGGGAGAGGCACAGATACGCAGTATTTT
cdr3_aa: CASSDLTGRGTDTQYF

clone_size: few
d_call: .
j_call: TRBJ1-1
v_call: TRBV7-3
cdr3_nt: TGTGCCAGCAGCTTAATCGGGCGAGTGGAAGCTTTCTTT
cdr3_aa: CASSLIGRVEAFF

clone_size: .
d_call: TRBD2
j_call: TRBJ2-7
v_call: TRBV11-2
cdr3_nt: TGTGCCAGCAGCTTAGAACTAGCGGGAGGGCTTGACGAGCAGTACTTC
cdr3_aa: CASSLELAGGLDEQYF

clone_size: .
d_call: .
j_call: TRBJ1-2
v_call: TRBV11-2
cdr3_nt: TGTGCCAGCAGCTTAGTAAGACAGATTAACTATGGCTACACCTTC
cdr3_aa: CASSLVRQINYGYTF

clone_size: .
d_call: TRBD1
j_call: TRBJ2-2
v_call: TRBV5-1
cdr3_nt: TGCGCCAGCAGCTTGACAGGGGGCGTCTCCGGGGAGCTGTTTTTT
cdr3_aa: CASSLTGGVSGELFF

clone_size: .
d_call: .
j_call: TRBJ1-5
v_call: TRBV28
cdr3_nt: TGTGCCAGCAAGATCAAAGTCAGCAATCAGCCCCAGCATTTT
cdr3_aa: CASKIKVSNQPQHF

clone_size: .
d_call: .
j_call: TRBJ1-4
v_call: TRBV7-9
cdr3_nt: TGTGCCAGCAGATATGACCGAGGGGCTGGATCAACTAATGAAAAACTGTTTTTT
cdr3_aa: CASRYDRGAGSTNEKLFF

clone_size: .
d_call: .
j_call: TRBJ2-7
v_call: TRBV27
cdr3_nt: TGTGCCAGCAGTTTAGGGGCAGCCTACGAGCAGTACTTC
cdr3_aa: CASSLGAAYEQYF